Here is one TCR beta chain with its context. Its antigen is as yet unknown. The sample originates from a study of T cell responses to AZD1222 COVID-19 vaccine. Overall study findings and caveats: Sampling captured repertoires only after the peak T cell response.

The germline V and J ends were trimmed by 2 bases and 7 bases, with 18 bases remaining between them. This CDR3 has 15 residues. Germline loops: CDR1 MNHEY, CDR2 SVGAGI. This table comes from immunoSEQ multiplex PCR, and its TCRdb copy is limited to in-frame clones, with some not included. The sample comprises 130,000 or so clones, about 90% of which are singletons, and under 2% rests with the top ten. The chain employs TRBV6-5 and TRBJ2-7; D may be TRBD2 (6 bases). The TCR originated in an adult who received the AZD1222 COVID-19 vaccine. The material was peripheral blood, obtained 28 days after the second AZD1222 dose. Here the CDR3 DNA reads TGTGCCAGCAGTTACCCGCAGGGAGGAGTTCGGGAGCAGTACTTC. It codes for CASSYPQGGVREQYF.